These 14 T cell receptor beta chains came from one sample sequenced in a study of blood T cells in healthy people across ages. For the second PCR, which ran for about 6 to 11 cycles, a sample-barcoded 5' primer and a J-beta primer mix were used. One entry per CDR3 protein, called by TCRdb with MiXCR from the 5' RACE reads. The sample shows 1.5 million to 2 million distinct CDR3 sequences, 40% to 55% of them seen only once. Sequencing was done on a sample of blood. These receptor sequences come from a woman between 40 and 55 years old in good health.

This clonotype came up many times. The rearrangement uses TRBV6-6 and TRBJ2-7; TRBD2 aligns across 11 bases. V gave up 8 bases and J gave up 4 bases; unmatched junction bases: 10. Germline lookup yields CDR1 MNHNY and CDR2 SVGAGI (reference sequence). The CDR3 totals 15 residues. DNA for the CDR3: TGTGCCAGCCACACTCAGCCTAGCGGGGGGTACGAGCAGTACTTC. It yields the protein CASHTQPSGGYEQYF.

This clonotype appeared a few times. The chain employs TRBV21-1 and TRBJ2-7; TRBD1 reflects the table's D call only, with no check against the DNA. TRBV21-1 is shown as a pseudogene. The CDR3 sequence is 13 residues long. CDR3 residues: CANCRQGAIEQYF. CDR3 bases: TGTGCCAATTGCCGACAGGGGGCAATTGAGCAGTACTTC.

In its sample, this clonotype was seen a few times. The J gene is TRBJ2-1, the V gene TRBV7-2, with 7 positions matching TRBD2. Trimming took 4 bases from V and 0 from J; bases not matched to a gene: 9. Germline V gene sequence: CDR1 SGHTA, CDR2 FQGNSA. The CDR3 contains 17 residues. The CDR3 bases are TGTGCCAGCAGCTCCTCCAGACTAGCCAGCTCCTACAATGAGCAGTTCTTC. Translated: CASSSSRLASSYNEQFF.

Concerning this clonotype: The germline gene is not matched at one end of the junction; a read error may be the cause. The rearrangement joins TRBV7-7 to TRBJ2-4; a possible D gene is TRBD1 (6 bases). CDR3 length: 18 amino acids. Germline V CDR1 and CDR2: SSHAT, FNYEAQ (reference sequence). The CDR3 DNA reads as TGTGCTAGCAGCGACGGACAGAGTTACCCTATAGCCAAAAACATTCAGTACTTC. Translation: CASSDGQSYPIAKNIQYF.

The rearrangement joins TRBV4-1 to TRBJ1-2, with D perhaps TRBD1 (5 bases). The CDR3 loop spans 19 amino acids. V shed 2 bases and J shed 7 bases, with 29 bases lying between them. Germline CDR1 MGHRA, CDR2 YSYEKL. The CDR3 sequence: CASSQSLFRYDSPTGGYTF. The DNA for the CDR3 is TGCGCCAGCAGCCAATCCCTTTTTCGGTACGACAGCCCCACCGGTGGCTACACCTTC.

The table lists this clonotype with a few counts. CDR3 sequence reads: CASSPLTPEQYF. In DNA, the CDR3 is TGTGCCAGCAGTCCGCTGACCCCCGAGCAGTACTTC. The rearrangement joins TRBV6-2 or TRBV6-3 to TRBJ2-7, with D hard to call. Trimming removed 5 bases at V and 6 bases at J, with 11 bases between. Per germline, CDR1 MNHEY and CDR2 SVGEGT. This CDR3 has 12 residues.

The V and J genes are TRBV6-1 and TRBJ2-6, with D unresolved. The CDR3 extends over 17 amino acids. Germline V gene sequence: CDR1 MNHNS, CDR2 SASEGT. Trimming removed 5 bases at V and 4 bases at J, with 18 bases between. CDR3 nucleotide sequence: TGTGCCAGCAGTCCTCCCCGAGTATCGTCGGGGGCCAACGTCCTGACTTTC. Protein product: CASSPPRVSSGANVLTF.

The rearrangement joins TRBV20-1 to TRBJ2-5; 12 bases agree with TRBD2. Germline assignment: CDR1 DFQATT and CDR2 SNEGSKA (reference sequence). There are 14 residues in the CDR3. J was trimmed by 3 bases and V by 3 bases; bases with no gene match: 2. CDR3 coding DNA: TGCAGTGCTAGCGGACTAGCGGGGAAAGAGACCCAGTACTTC. Amino acid sequence: CSASGLAGKETQYF.

This clonotype was seen more than once but under ten times. The chain has TRBV20-1 and TRBJ1-2; D is ambiguous. CDR1 DFQATT and CDR2 SNEGSKA come from the germline V gene (reference sequence). V shed 0 bases and J shed 4 bases, with 15 bases lying between them. This CDR3 has 15 amino acids. The CDR3 here is CSARDPGRPLYGYTF. The CDR3 region has the DNA TGCAGTGCTAGAGATCCGGGAAGGCCTCTCTATGGCTACACCTTC.

The chain combines TRBV3-1 with TRBJ1-6; D is ambiguous. Germline lookup yields CDR1 LGHDT and CDR2 YNNKEL (reference sequence). The CDR3 is 14 residues long. The germline V and J ends were trimmed by 4 bases and 13 bases, with 17 bases remaining between them. The CDR3 sequence: CASSLGQEVGPLHF. Here the CDR3 DNA reads TGTGCCAGCAGCCTAGGCCAAGAGGTTGGCCCCCTCCACTTT.

The V call is TRBV20-1, the J call TRBJ1-6, with a weak D call TRBD1 (5 bases). CDR3 length: 13 residues. In germline, CDR1 is DFQATT, CDR2 SNEGSKA (reference sequence). V was cut by 6 bases and J by 10 bases, with 16 bases left in between. CDR3 amino acids: CSAKGTAGSPLHF. CDR3 DNA sequence: TGCAGTGCCAAGGGGACCGCGGGATCACCCCTCCACTTT.

This clonotype has more than one count but fewer than ten. CDR3 sequence reads: CSARDQKGPYEQYF. CDR3 DNA sequence: TGCAGTGCTAGGGACCAAAAAGGACCCTACGAGCAGTACTTC. The J gene is TRBJ2-7, the V gene TRBV20-1; D is uncertain. Trimming stripped 3 bases from V and 2 bases from J, with 14 bases between. Germline lookup yields CDR1 DFQATT and CDR2 SNEGSKA (reference sequence). CDR3 length: 14 amino acids.

This clonotype was seen a few times. The chain is built from TRBV5-1 and TRBJ2-3, with D perhaps TRBD1 (6 bases). Trimming shortened V by 2 bases and J by 4 bases, and 11 bases separated the two germline ends. The CDR3 consists of 14 residues. Germline V gene lookup returns CDR1 SGHRS and CDR2 YFSETQ. CDR3 coding DNA: TGCGCCAGCAGCTTCGGACAGATCGCAGATACGCAGTATTTT. Residues: CASSFGQIADTQYF.

This chain connects TRBV7-6 to TRBJ1-2, with TRBD1 identical over 9 bases. Trimming cost V 5 bases and J 4 bases; bases outside gene matches: 14. The CDR3 runs 17 residues. CDR1 is SGHVS and CDR2 is FNYEAQ in the germline V gene. CDR3 sequence: CASSPAPGQGSSYGYTF. Written as DNA, the CDR3 is TGTGCCAGCAGCCCCGCACCGGGACAGGGTTCAAGCTATGGCTACACCTTC.